This T cell receptor beta chain was identified in a study of CD8 T cells in Susac syndrome. This clonotype was detected once. Its antigen is not identified. This CDR3 region has 16 residues. Germline V gene lookup returns CDR1 SGDLS and CDR2 YYNGEE. Trimming pared 0 bases from V and 0 bases from J, leaving 10 bases between. Sequencing of TCR beta drew on CD8+ and CD4+ T cells from blood. Study conclusions and caveats: Where Susac syndrome CD4+ T cell repertoires were concerned, no clonal expansion was evident.

RNA amounts of about 0.45 to 1 ug underwent reverse transcription with random hexamers. Multiplex immunoSEQ PCR targeted 54 Vbeta and 13 Jbeta TCR beta segments. TCRdb re-analysed the immunoSEQ multiplex PCR reads in MiXCR, keeping a single row per CDR3 protein. Of some 160,000 distinct CDR3 sequences listed, 94% are singletons. Sequencing input: CD4+ T cells from PBMCs. V gene TRBV9 combines with J gene TRBJ2-1; no clear D. This TCR was sampled from a human donor with Susac syndrome. The CDR3 DNA reads as TGTGCCAGCAGCGTAGCTGGCGCTGGCTCCTACAATGAGCAGTTCTTC. It codes for CASSVAGAGSYNEQFF.